This T cell receptor (beta chain) derives from a study of technical replicates of blood from several donors. The CDR3 contains 15 residues. Germline lookup yields CDR1 SQVTM and CDR2 ANQGSEA. J lost 0 bases, V lost 6 bases, and 7 bases had no gene match. Clones were read by immunoSEQ multiplex PCR, and TCRdb kept only the in-frame ones, dropping some. The table shows under 85,000 clones, with approximately 83% occurring only once. The sequenced sample was PBMCs. The TCR was taken from a human donor in good health. Some clones in this sample may be carry-over from other donors' samples. V and J are TRBV29-1 and TRBJ2-1, with 8 bases identical to TRBD2. The CDR3, as DNA: TGCAGCGTGACCACCGGGGGGGCCTCCTACAATGAGCAGTTCTTC. It translates to CSVTTGGASYNEQFF.